The present entry profiles one T cell receptor (beta chain) with its context. Germline trimming cut 5 bases from V and 4 bases from J; bases unmatched to any gene: 7. This CDR3 is 14 amino acids long. The germline V gene has CDR1 SGHTA and CDR2 FQGTGA. The data originate from a study of blood T cell repertoires in COVID-19. For the study at large: Samples came from the United States, Italy and Spain, spanning acute and convalescent COVID-19. Nucleic acid was either cDNA or gDNA, and it came from T cells, B-cell-depleted T cells, or PBMCs.

In the authors' methods: How many nucleated cells were present was estimated from reference gene primer amplification. Data came from immunoSEQ multiplex PCR; TCRdb stores just in-frame clones and leaves some out. V, J and clone size reflect that table, while D and trimming were determined from the DNA. This table holds some 60,000 clones, 80% to 85% found once. The rearrangement uses TRBV7-3 and TRBJ1-1; 7 bases map to TRBD1. The receptor was isolated from a woman of 80 years or more with active or convalescent COVID-19. Material: peripheral blood. The CDR3 protein is CASSQSGQFTEAFF. The CDR3 DNA reads TGTGCCAGCAGCCAATCGGGACAGTTCACTGAAGCTTTCTTT.